This TCR beta chain was captured in a study of blood T cells in healthy people across ages. General observations from the study: The fall in TCR beta diversity per million T cells was roughly linear with age.

Caucasian, healthy and from Russia, the donors were aged between roughly 6 and 95. CDR1 is SGHKS, CDR2 YYEKEE, per germline (reference sequence). Trimming at V came to 0 bases and at J to 5 bases, leaving 10 bases not matched to a gene. The CDR3 has 16 residues. Turning to this clonotype: The antigen is undetermined.

The second PCR ran roughly 6 to 11 cycles with a sample-barcoded 5' primer and J-beta primers. Using its own MiXCR run on the 5' RACE reads, TCRdb lists one record per CDR3 protein. The sample has fewer than 900,000 distinct CDR3 sequences, around 46% seen once. Sequenced input: blood. The chain has TRBV5-5 and TRBJ1-2; 7 bases align to TRBD1. The TCR originated in a woman aged 55-70 years in good health. The CDR3 here is CASSLEGATLGYGYTF. CDR3 sequence (DNA): TGTGCCAGCAGCTTGGAGGGGGCCACTTTAGGATATGGCTACACCTTC.